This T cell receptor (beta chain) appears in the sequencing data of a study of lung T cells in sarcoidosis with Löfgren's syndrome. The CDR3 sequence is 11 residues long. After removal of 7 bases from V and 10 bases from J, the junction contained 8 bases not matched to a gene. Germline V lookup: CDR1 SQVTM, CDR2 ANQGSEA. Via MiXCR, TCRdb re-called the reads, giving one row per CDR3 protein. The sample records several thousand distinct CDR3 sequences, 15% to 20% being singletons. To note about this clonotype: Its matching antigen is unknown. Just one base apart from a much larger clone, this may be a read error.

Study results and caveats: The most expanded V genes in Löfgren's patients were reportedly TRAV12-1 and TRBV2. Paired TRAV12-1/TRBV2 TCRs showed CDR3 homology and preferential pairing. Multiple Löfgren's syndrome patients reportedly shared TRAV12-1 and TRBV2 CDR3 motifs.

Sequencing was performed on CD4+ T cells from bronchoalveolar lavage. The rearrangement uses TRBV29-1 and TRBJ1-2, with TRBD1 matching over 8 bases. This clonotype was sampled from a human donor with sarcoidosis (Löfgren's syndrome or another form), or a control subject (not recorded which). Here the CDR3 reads CSDRTGSDYTF. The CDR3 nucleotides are TGCAGCGACAGGACAGGGAGTGACTACACCTTC.